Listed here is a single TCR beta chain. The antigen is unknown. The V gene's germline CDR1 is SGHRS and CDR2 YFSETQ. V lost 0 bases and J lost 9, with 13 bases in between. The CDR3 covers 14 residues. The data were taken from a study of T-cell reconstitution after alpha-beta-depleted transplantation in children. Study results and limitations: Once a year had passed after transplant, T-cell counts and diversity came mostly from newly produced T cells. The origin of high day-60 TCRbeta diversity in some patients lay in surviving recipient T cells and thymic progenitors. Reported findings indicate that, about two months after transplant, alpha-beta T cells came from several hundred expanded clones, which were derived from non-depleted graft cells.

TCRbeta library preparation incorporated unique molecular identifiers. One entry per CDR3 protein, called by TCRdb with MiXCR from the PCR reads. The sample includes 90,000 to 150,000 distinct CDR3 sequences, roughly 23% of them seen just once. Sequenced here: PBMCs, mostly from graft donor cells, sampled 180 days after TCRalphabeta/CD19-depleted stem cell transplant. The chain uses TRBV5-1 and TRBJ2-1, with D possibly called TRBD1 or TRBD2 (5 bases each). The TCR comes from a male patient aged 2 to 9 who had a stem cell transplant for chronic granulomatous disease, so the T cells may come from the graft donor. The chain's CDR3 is CASSLGGSRGEQFF. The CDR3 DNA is TGCGCCAGCAGCTTGGGGGGGAGCCGAGGTGAGCAGTTCTTC. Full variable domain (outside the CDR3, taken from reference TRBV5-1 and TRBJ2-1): KAGVTQTPRYLIKTRGQQVTLSCSPISGHRSVSWYQQTPGQGLQFLFEYFSETQRNKGNFPGRFSGRQFSNSRSEMNVSTLELGDSALYLCASSLGGSRGEQFFGPGTRLTVL.